This T cell receptor (beta chain) was obtained from a study of B cell selection in AIRE deficiency. TCRdb keeps only in-frame clones here, not all; method: immunoSEQ multiplex PCR. This table has about 21,000 clones, approximately 94% appearing once. There are 12 residues in the CDR3. The germline V gene encodes CDR1 MNHEY and CDR2 SVGAGI. Trimming shortened V by 3 bases and J by 5 bases, and 4 bases separated the two germline ends. The regulatory T cell sort gate was CD4+CD25hiCD127low/negative. Concerning this clone: The sample holds other DNA sequences that translate to the same CDR3.

The genes are TRBV6-5 and TRBJ2-2; D not certain. The TCR was taken from a human donor with AIRE deficiency. Specimen: Tregs sorted from PBMCs. The DNA for the CDR3 is TGTGCCAGCAGTTATTCGACCGGGGAGCTGTTTTTT. Translation gives CASSYSTGELFF.